Listed below are T cell receptor beta chains from one sample, sequenced in a study of blood T cell repertoires in COVID-19. Some clones are missing from TCRdb's copy, which holds only in-frame ones; the method was immunoSEQ multiplex PCR. Here the sample spans about 180,000 clones, approximately 83% being singletons. The sequenced sample consisted of peripheral blood. These receptors all come from a human donor with active or convalescent COVID-19. The donor label of this sample is uncertain. Each CDR3 is given with its conserved first and last residue. A D gene is named only where the DNA matches it firmly. Not every row has a clone size; where given, it reads once, few, many or a size class.

>TRBV5-1|TRBJ1-4|NA|NA
TGCGCCAGCAGAGACTTACGCATCCCTAATGAAAAACTGTTTTTT
CASRDLRIPNEKLFF
>TRBV6-5|TRBJ2-7|NA|NA
TGTGCCAGCCCCGGGAAAGAGCAGTACTTC
CASPGKEQYF
>TRBV21-1|TRBJ2-3|NA|NA
TGTGCCAGCAGCAAAGCTATCGGGACTAGCGGGGGGAGCACAGATACGCAGTATTTT
CASSKAIGTSGGSTDTQYF
>TRBV28|TRBJ1-2|NA|once
TGTGCCAGCAGTTCAAACAGGATTAACTATGGCTACACCTTC
CASSSNRINYGYTF
>TRBV5-1|TRBJ2-3|NA|NA
TGCGCCAGCAGCTTGAACGGGAGAACAGATACGCAGTATTTT
CASSLNGRTDTQYF
>TRBV12-3/TRBV12-4|TRBJ2-4|TRBD1|NA
TGTGCCTCTGACAGGGGAACCAAAAACATTCAGTACTTC
CASDRGTKNIQYF
>TRBV30|TRBJ2-5|TRBD2|once
TGTGCCTGGATATACGGGAGGGGCCAAGAGACCCAGTACTTC
CAWIYGRGQETQYF
>TRBV7-3|TRBJ2-7|TRBD1|NA
TGTGCCAGCAGCCCGTCGCGGACAGGGTACTACGAGCAGTACTTC
CASSPSRTGYYEQYF
>TRBV6-5|TRBJ2-6|NA|NA
TGTGCCAGCAGTTACTCGAGGTTCTCTGGGGCCAACGTCCTGACTTTC
CASSYSRFSGANVLTF
>TRBV6-5|TRBJ2-5|NA|NA
TGTGCCAGCAGTTACTCGCAGGGGATGGTCAAAGAGACCCAGTACTTC
CASSYSQGMVKETQYF
>TRBV25-1|TRBJ2-2|NA|NA
TGTGCCAGCAGTGACCCCAGGGGTGCCGGGGAGCTGTTTTTT
CASSDPRGAGELFF
>TRBV28|TRBJ1-2|TRBD1|NA
TGTGCCAGCAGAGCTTACGGTGGGACAGTCACCTATGGCTACACCTTC
CASRAYGGTVTYGYTF
>TRBV5-4|TRBJ2-7|NA|NA
TGTGCCAGCAGCCCAGAGGAGGGGACCACGTACGAGCAGTACTTC
CASSPEEGTTYEQYF
>TRBV11-2|TRBJ2-1|NA|once
TGTGCCAGCAGCTTAGTCGGGAATGAGCAGTTCTTC
CASSLVGNEQFF
>TRBV14|TRBJ2-5|TRBD1|few
TGTGCCAGCAGCCAAGATACCGTTGACAGGGTCCAAGAGACCCAGTACTTC
CASSQDTVDRVQETQYF
>TRBV7-3|TRBJ2-5|NA|NA
TGTGCCAGCAGCTTATGGGGCGGGGTAGGACAAGAGACCCAGTACTTC
CASSLWGGVGQETQYF
>TRBV5-1|TRBJ1-2|TRBD1|NA
TGCGCCAGCAGCCTACAGGGGGAGAGCAACGGCTACACCTTC
CASSLQGESNGYTF
>TRBV28|TRBJ1-1|NA|NA
TGTGCCAGCAGCCTGGGCTATGAAGCTTTCTTT
CASSLGYEAFF
>TRBV13|TRBJ2-7|TRBD2|NA
TGTGCCAGCAGCTTCCTCCGGGGCGGGAGGGCTTCCGAGCAGTACTTC
CASSFLRGGRASEQYF
>TRBV18|TRBJ1-6|TRBD1|once
TGTGCCAGCTCATCGGGACAGGGAGGGATAACCTATAATTCACCCCTCCACTTT
CASSSGQGGITYNSPLHF
>TRBV3-1/TRBV3-2|TRBJ2-5|NA|NA
TGTGCCAGCAGCCAAGGAAACTTCGAGACCCAGTACTTC
CASSQGNFETQYF
>TRBV7-9|TRBJ2-1|TRBD1|once
TGTGCCAGCAGCTTACCCCAAGGACAGGGGGCAAAGCAGTTCTTC
CASSLPQGQGAKQFF
>TRBV13|TRBJ2-1|NA|NA
TGTGCCAGCAGCTTAGTGTCAGATGGACTCCGCCCCCAGTTCTTC
CASSLVSDGLRPQFF
>TRBV3-1/TRBV3-2|TRBJ2-5|TRBD2|NA
TGTGCCAGCAGCCAAGAATTTCTTAGCGGGGGGGCCCGGGTATCAGAGACCCAGTACTTC
CASSQEFLSGGARVSETQYF
>TRBV6-2/TRBV6-3|TRBJ1-1|TRBD1|NA
TGTGCCAGCAGTTTCCACAGGGGTAGCACTGAAGCTTTCTTT
CASSFHRGSTEAFF
>TRBV3-1/TRBV3-2|TRBJ1-5|TRBD1|once
TGTGCCAGCAACCAACTACCCGACAGGGAGAATAGCAATCAGCCCCAGCATTTT
CASNQLPDRENSNQPQHF
>TRBV3-1/TRBV3-2|TRBJ2-3|NA|NA
TGTGCCAGCAGCCAGTCCGGGTCTCGGGATACGCAGTATTTT
CASSQSGSRDTQYF
>TRBV6-6|TRBJ1-2|NA|many
TGTGCCAGCAGTGCCACAGAGACGGATGGCTACACCTTC
CASSATETDGYTF
>TRBV5-1|TRBJ2-1|NA|NA
TGCGCCAGCAGCTACGAGTGGGAGCAGTTCTTC
CASSYEWEQFF
>TRBV24-1|TRBJ2-7|TRBD1|NA
TGTGCCACCAGTGACCCGACCGGGACAGGGAATGGCGAGCAGTACTTC
CATSDPTGTGNGEQYF
>TRBV5-4|TRBJ2-6|TRBD1|once
TGTGCCAGCAGTTGGCCGGGACAGGGGTCCCCTGGGGCCAACGTCCTGACTTTC
CASSWPGQGSPGANVLTF
>TRBV29-1|TRBJ2-5|NA|NA
TGCAGCGTTGAAGACCAGGCACAAGAGACCCAGTACTTC
CSVEDQAQETQYF
>TRBV5-1|TRBJ2-7|TRBD2|NA
TGCGCCAGCAGCTTGGGAGGTAGCGGGTACTACGAGCAGTACTTC
CASSLGGSGYYEQYF
>TRBV5-1|TRBJ2-1|NA|NA
TGCGCCAGCAGCTTGGACCCAGGGGTCGCCAACGATGAGCAGTTCTTC
CASSLDPGVANDEQFF
>TRBV7-9|TRBJ2-7|TRBD1|NA
TGTGCCAGCAGCCGGGACAGGGGGGAGCAGTACTTC
CASSRDRGEQYF
>TRBV5-4|TRBJ2-1|TRBD2|NA
TGTGCCAGCAGCTTCGGGGGGGGCTACAATGAGCAGTTCTTC
CASSFGGGYNEQFF
>TRBV7-2|TRBJ1-5|NA|once
TGTGCCAGCAGCTTGGGCTATAGCAATCAGCCCCAGCATTTT
CASSLGYSNQPQHF
>TRBV19|TRBJ2-3|TRBD2|NA
TGTGCCAGTAGTCCGGGACTAGCGGGAGGGGGAGATACGCAGTATTTT
CASSPGLAGGGDTQYF
>TRBV5-4|TRBJ2-1|TRBD2|NA
TGTGCCAGCAGCTTCCGGGGGGGCCCTAATGAGCAGTTCTTC
CASSFRGGPNEQFF
>TRBV7-2|TRBJ2-2|TRBD1|NA
TGTGCCAGCAGCTCAAGCGGGCGGGCAGGGGGCTCCGGGGAGCTGTTTTTT
CASSSSGRAGGSGELFF
>TRBV7-2|TRBJ1-4|NA|NA
TGTGCCAGCAGCTTAGGGACAATTGGACAAAATGAAAAACTGTTTTTT
CASSLGTIGQNEKLFF
>TRBV11-2|TRBJ2-2|NA|few
TGTGCCAGCAGCATAACGGACACCGGGGAGCTGTTTTTT
CASSITDTGELFF
>TRBV6-5|TRBJ2-1|NA|NA
TGTGCCAGCAGACTCGTCCGGGGGTCCTACAATGAGCAGTTCTTC
CASRLVRGSYNEQFF